What follows are 5 T cell receptor beta chains derived from one specimen sequenced in a study of long-term antiretroviral therapy in people with HIV. The assay used was immunoSEQ (version v3.0), run at survey level. TCRdb's table, derived via immunoSEQ multiplex PCR, lists solely in-frame clones and lacks some. The repertoire includes 30,000 to 40,000 clones, approximately 83% of them detected once, and over 6.5% sits in the top ten. The sequences come from unsorted PBMCs, collected 0.4 years before starting antiretroviral therapy. These receptors were taken from a man between 18 and 35 years old with HIV.

Only one count was recorded for this clone. The rearrangement uses TRBV11-2 and TRBJ2-7; D remains unclear. In germline, CDR1 is SGHAT, CDR2 FQNNGV. Trimming took off 5 bases at V and 1 base at J, with 9 bases between the two ends. The CDR3 spans 13 residues. As DNA, the CDR3 is TGTGCCAGCAGCCCCGGACCTTCCTACGAGCAGTACTTC. Translated, it gives CASSPGPSYEQYF.

This clone has a handful of counts. The V gene is TRBV23-1, the J gene TRBJ2-1; possible D gene TRBD1, 5 bases. TRBV23-1 is sorted into the ORF group, with uncertain function. The CDR3 has 15 amino acids. The V end was cut by 0 bases, the J end by 9 bases, with 15 bases between. CDR3 sequence reads: CASSQSSQGTIEQFF. DNA of the CDR3: TGCGCCAGCAGTCAATCGTCGCAGGGTACAATTGAGCAGTTCTTC.

The chain employs TRBV2 and TRBJ2-7; 14 bases line up with TRBD2. Looked up from germline, CDR1 is SNHLY and CDR2 is FYNNEI. The CDR3 is 15 residues long. The V gene end was trimmed by 6 bases and the J gene end by 3 bases; junction bases not matched to a gene: 4. CDR3 DNA: TGTGCCAGCAGCGATGGACTAGCGGGGGGCTACGAGCAGTACTTC. This encodes CASSDGLAGGYEQYF. The whole variable domain, remainder taken from reference TRBV2 and TRBJ2-7, is EPEVTQTPSHQVTQMGQEVILRCVPISNHLYFYWYRQILGQKVEFLVSFYNNEISEKSEIFDDQFSVERPDGSNFTLKIRSTKLEDSAMYFCASSDGLAGGYEQYFGPGTRLTVT.

This chain connects TRBV28 to TRBJ2-5; D is perhaps TRBD1 (5 bases). From germline, CDR1 is MDHEN and CDR2 SYDVKM. Deletions cut 2 bases from V and 5 bases from J, with 15 bases between. The CDR3 extends over 15 amino acids. CDR3 loop: CASSLRSRVLETQYF. The CDR3 nucleotides are TGTGCCAGCAGTTTAAGGAGCAGGGTTTTGGAGACCCAGTACTTC.

J is TRBJ1-1 and V is TRBV15; D unclear. The V end lost 8 bases, the J end lost 1 base, and 17 bases lay between the germline ends. This CDR3 region has 15 residues. From germline, CDR1 is LNHNV and CDR2 YYDKDF (reference sequence). DNA for the CDR3: TGTGCCACCCAGGATTCTTCAGGCTCGAACACTGAAGCTTTCTTT. Encoded protein: CATQDSSGSNTEAFF.